These T cell receptor beta chains were read from a single sample in a study of T cell repertoires in cytomegalovirus infection. TCRdb reprocessed the reads via MiXCR and lists one record per CDR3 protein. The table records roughly 81,000 distinct CDR3 sequences, more than 3.5% of them present only once. The sequencing sample was made of PBMCs. Receptors were obtained from a human donor in good health (CMV status not recorded). Some clones in this sample may be carry-over from other donors' samples. CDR3s include the opening cysteine and the closing phenylalanine or tryptophan. The D gene is left open where the match is weak. Clone size is shown for a subset of rows, as once, few, many or a class of expanded clone.

TRBV19	TRBJ2-7	TRBD1	many	CASSRQGSYEQYF	TGTGCCAGCAGCCGACAGGGGTCCTACGAGCAGTACTTC
TRBV27	TRBJ1-5	.	many	CASSTSEKYNQPQHF	TGTGCCAGCAGTACCTCAGAGAAATATAATCAGCCCCAGCATTTT
TRBV20-1	TRBJ1-1	.	many	CSALPSAGTEAFF	TGCAGCGCCTTACCGTCCGCGGGAACTGAAGCTTTCTTT
TRBV7-2	TRBJ1-1	.	many	CASTIRGGGNTEAFF	TGTGCCAGCACCATTAGGGGAGGGGGGAACACTGAAGCTTTCTTT
TRBV7-9	TRBJ1-5	.	many	CASSLAGQPQHF	TGTGCCAGCAGCTTAGCTGGACAGCCCCAGCATTTT
TRBV6-2/TRBV6-3	TRBJ1-6	.	many	CASSPPVGRTDYSPLHF	TGTGCCAGCAGCCCCCCCGTTGGACGGACAGATTATTCACCCCTCCACTTT
TRBV7-2	TRBJ2-6	.	many	CASSSSTRSGANVLTF	TGTGCCAGCAGCTCGTCGACCCGCTCTGGGGCCAACGTCCTGACTTTC
TRBV7-2	TRBJ2-6	.	many	CASMREFTGANVLTF	TGTGCCAGCATGCGGGAATTCACTGGGGCCAACGTCCTGACTTTC
TRBV7-2	TRBJ2-1	.	.	CASSEVKRAGNNEQFF	TGTGCCAGCAGTGAAGTGAAGAGGGCGGGAAACAATGAGCAGTTCTTC
TRBV28	TRBJ2-3	.	many	CASSVQGFGDTQYF	TGTGCCAGCAGCGTCCAGGGGTTTGGAGATACGCAGTATTTT
TRBV28	TRBJ2-3	.	many	CASSQDEVTDTQYF	TGTGCCAGCAGTCAAGACGAGGTCACAGATACGCAGTATTTT
TRBV7-2	TRBJ2-7	.	many	CASSFTYEQYF	TGTGCCAGCAGCTTCACCTACGAGCAGTACTTC
TRBV28	TRBJ1-1	TRBD1	many	CASSPLKRTPGTVNTEAFF	TGTGCCAGCAGTCCCTTGAAACGGACGCCCGGGACAGTGAACACTGAAGCTTTCTTT
TRBV7-2	TRBJ2-7	TRBD1	many	CASSLDRGHYEQYF	TGTGCCAGCAGCCTAGACAGGGGGCACTACGAGCAGTACTTC
TRBV12-3/TRBV12-4	TRBJ2-5	.	few	CASSLAVSRGETQYF	TGTGCCAGCAGTTTAGCGGTTTCTAGGGGAGAGACCCAGTACTTC
TRBV7-6	TRBJ1-1	.	medium-sized	CASSLAAGQTEAFF	TGTGCCAGCAGCTTAGCTGCGGGGCAGACTGAAGCTTTCTTT
TRBV6-1	TRBJ1-6	TRBD1	many	CASRTGHNSPLHF	TGTGCCAGCCGGACAGGGCATAATTCACCCCTCCACTTT
TRBV28	TRBJ1-2	.	many	CASTITLSGMGGYTF	TGTGCCAGCACCATCACCCTAAGCGGGATGGGTGGCTACACCTTC
TRBV19	TRBJ1-2	TRBD1	many	CASRERRDRFALNYGYTF	TGTGCCAGTAGAGAACGCCGGGACAGGTTCGCCTTGAACTATGGCTACACCTTC
TRBV19	TRBJ2-1	.	many	CASSMMVGNEQFF	TGTGCCAGTAGTATGATGGTGGGCAATGAGCAGTTCTTC
TRBV27	TRBJ2-1	TRBD1	many	CASNTWTGGHNEQFF	TGTGCCAGCAATACTTGGACAGGGGGCCACAATGAGCAGTTCTTC
TRBV20-1	TRBJ1-1	.	many	CSAPRSDTPMNTEAFF	TGCAGTGCCCCGAGGTCCGACACTCCTATGAACACTGAAGCTTTCTTT
TRBV20-1	TRBJ1-1	.	many	CSASSGRGDTEAFF	TGCAGTGCTTCCTCTGGGAGAGGGGACACTGAAGCTTTCTTT
TRBV20-1	TRBJ1-3	.	many	CSALQGFFGNTIYF	TGCAGTGCCCTACAGGGCTTCTTTGGAAACACCATATATTTT
TRBV7-2	TRBJ1-4	.	many	CASSLGRLDEKLFF	TGTGCCAGCAGCTTAGGAAGACTGGATGAAAAACTGTTTTTT
TRBV5-4	TRBJ2-1	TRBD1	many	CASRLDRGPNNEQFF	TGTGCCAGCAGGCTAGACAGGGGGCCAAACAATGAGCAGTTCTTC
TRBV7-2	TRBJ1-2	TRBD1	many	CASSLDGTVNYGYTF	TGTGCCAGCAGCTTAGATGGGACAGTTAACTATGGCTACACCTTC
TRBV27	TRBJ1-2	.	many	CASSFDYRTYGYTF	TGTGCCAGCAGTTTTGATTACCGGACCTATGGCTACACCTTC
TRBV27	TRBJ2-7	TRBD1	many	CASSPTGSKFYEQYF	TGTGCCAGCAGCCCGACAGGGTCCAAGTTTTACGAGCAGTACTTC
TRBV7-2	TRBJ2-1	TRBD2	medium-sized	CASSLLAGGYNEQFF	TGTGCCAGCAGCTTACTAGCGGGGGGTTACAATGAGCAGTTCTTC
TRBV7-2	TRBJ1-2	.	many	CASRKGRQTGGYTF	TGTGCCAGCAGAAAGGGTAGACAGACTGGTGGCTACACCTTC
TRBV6-2/TRBV6-3	TRBJ2-1	.	many	CASSSRNNNEQFF	TGTGCCAGCAGTTCCCGGAACAACAATGAGCAGTTCTTC
TRBV4-1	TRBJ2-1	.	many	CASSERGNEQFF	TGCGCCAGCAGCGAAAGGGGAAATGAGCAGTTCTTC
TRBV20-1	TRBJ1-5	.	many	CSARVRSQGSNQPQHF	TGCAGTGCTAGAGTTAGATCGCAGGGGTCAAATCAGCCCCAGCATTTT
TRBV27	TRBJ1-1	TRBD1	many	CASSLLTGRGATEAFF	TGTGCCAGCAGTCTACTGACAGGGAGAGGGGCCACTGAAGCTTTCTTT
TRBV12-3/TRBV12-4	TRBJ1-1	.	many	CASSPSSANTEAFF	TGTGCCAGCAGTCCATCCTCAGCGAACACTGAAGCTTTCTTT
TRBV7-2	TRBJ2-7	TRBD2	medium-sized	CASSSRGRGDSYEQYF	TGTGCCAGCAGCTCTAGAGGGCGGGGGGACTCCTACGAGCAGTACTTC
TRBV7-2	TRBJ2-5	.	many	CASSPSGRETQYF	TGTGCCAGCAGCCCTTCTGGGAGAGAGACCCAGTACTTC
TRBV7-9	TRBJ1-1	.	.	CAGRGGGEAFF	TGTGCCGGAAGAGGGGGGGGTGAAGCTTTCTTT
TRBV12-3/TRBV12-4	TRBJ1-6	.	many	CASSLQGDSPLHF	TGTGCCAGCAGTTTGCAGGGTGATTCACCCCTCCACTTT
TRBV12-3/TRBV12-4	TRBJ1-1	.	many	CASSLAQGHTEAFF	TGTGCCAGCAGTTTAGCACAGGGTCACACTGAAGCTTTCTTT
TRBV7-2	TRBJ1-1	TRBD1	many	CASSLEGTGDTEAFF	TGTGCCAGCAGCTTAGAAGGGACAGGGGACACTGAAGCTTTCTTT
TRBV28	TRBJ2-1	TRBD1	many	CASTSNGQGGGNEQFF	TGTGCCAGCACAAGTAACGGACAGGGGGGAGGAAATGAGCAGTTCTTC
TRBV2	TRBJ1-3	.	many	CASSETDVASGNTIYF	TGTGCCAGCAGTGAAACGGACGTAGCCTCTGGAAACACCATATATTTT
TRBV7-2	TRBJ1-5	TRBD1	many	CASSPRQGWNQPQHF	TGTGCCAGCAGCCCCCGACAGGGGTGGAATCAGCCCCAGCATTTT
TRBV19	TRBJ2-1	.	many	CASSTGASNNEQFF	TGTGCCAGTAGTACAGGGGCGTCCAACAATGAGCAGTTCTTC
TRBV6-2/TRBV6-3	TRBJ1-1	.	few	CASSYTEYTEAFF	TGTGCCAGCAGTTACACCGAGTACACTGAAGCTTTCTTT
TRBV4-3	TRBJ2-3	TRBD2	many	CASSQESSGGLTDTQYF	TGCGCCAGCAGCCAAGAAAGTAGCGGGGGGCTCACAGATACGCAGTATTTT
TRBV11-2	TRBJ1-1	.	many	CASSFTDQNTEAFF	TGTGCCAGCAGCTTTACAGACCAGAACACTGAAGCTTTCTTT
TRBV5-5	TRBJ2-3	TRBD1	many	CASSLVDRAADTQYF	TGTGCCAGCAGCTTGGTGGACAGGGCCGCAGATACGCAGTATTTT
TRBV2	TRBJ1-3	.	many	CASSSGGNTIYF	TGTGCCAGCAGTTCCGGTGGAAACACCATATATTTT